This T cell receptor (beta chain) was obtained from a study of OX40 agonist ivuxolimab in advanced cancers. The study's findings and limits: Among patients with partial responses at 0.1-3.0 mg/kg, clonal expansion was among the lowest.

A remark on this clone: Antigen: not known.

V was clipped by 1 base and J by 6 bases; unmatched bases: 5. This CDR3 region has 14 residues. In germline, CDR1 is SEHNR, CDR2 FQNEAQ (reference sequence). TCRdb's copy holds only in-frame clones and misses some; the assay was immunoSEQ multiplex PCR. Of about 46,000 clones listed, about 91% are singletons. Sequenced material: CD4+ or CD8+ T cells sorted from blood, taken in a trial of the OX40 agonist ivuxolimab. The sequence derives from an adult with an advanced solid tumor such as melanoma, head and neck, liver or kidney cancer. This chain uses TRBV7-9 with TRBJ1-2; 7 nucleotides match TRBD1. The CDR3: CASSLGGTGDGYTF. Written as DNA, the CDR3 is TGTGCCAGCAGCTTAGGTGGCACAGGGGATGGCTACACCTTC.